This TCR beta chain was observed in a study of blood T cells in healthy people across ages. Germline values: CDR1 SGHRS, CDR2 YFSETQ. This CDR3 comprises 15 residues. The V and J ends lost 4 bases and 3 bases respectively, with 16 bases between them. Combining a sample-barcoded 5' primer with a J-beta primer mix, a second PCR ran for roughly 7 to 11 cycles. Using its own MiXCR run on the 5' RACE reads, TCRdb lists one record per CDR3 protein. In the table there are 1,800,000 or so distinct CDR3 sequences, around 40% of which are singletons. Sequencing used blood. The V gene is TRBV5-1, the J gene TRBJ1-1; no definite D call. The TCR comes from a human donor in good health. The CDR3: CASSDTSSGDTEAFF. CDR3 DNA: TGCGCCAGCAGCGATACGAGTAGCGGGGACACTGAAGCTTTCTTT.